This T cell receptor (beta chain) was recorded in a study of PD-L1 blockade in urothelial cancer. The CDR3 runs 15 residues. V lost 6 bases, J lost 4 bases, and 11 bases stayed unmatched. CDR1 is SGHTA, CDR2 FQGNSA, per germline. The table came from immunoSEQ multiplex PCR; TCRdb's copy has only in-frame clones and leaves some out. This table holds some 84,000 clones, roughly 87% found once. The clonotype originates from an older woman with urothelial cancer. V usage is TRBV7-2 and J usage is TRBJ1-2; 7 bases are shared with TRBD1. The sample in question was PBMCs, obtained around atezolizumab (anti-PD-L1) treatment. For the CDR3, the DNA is TGTGCCAGCAGATCCGGGACAGCCTCTTCCTATGGCTACACCTTC. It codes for CASRSGTASSYGYTF.